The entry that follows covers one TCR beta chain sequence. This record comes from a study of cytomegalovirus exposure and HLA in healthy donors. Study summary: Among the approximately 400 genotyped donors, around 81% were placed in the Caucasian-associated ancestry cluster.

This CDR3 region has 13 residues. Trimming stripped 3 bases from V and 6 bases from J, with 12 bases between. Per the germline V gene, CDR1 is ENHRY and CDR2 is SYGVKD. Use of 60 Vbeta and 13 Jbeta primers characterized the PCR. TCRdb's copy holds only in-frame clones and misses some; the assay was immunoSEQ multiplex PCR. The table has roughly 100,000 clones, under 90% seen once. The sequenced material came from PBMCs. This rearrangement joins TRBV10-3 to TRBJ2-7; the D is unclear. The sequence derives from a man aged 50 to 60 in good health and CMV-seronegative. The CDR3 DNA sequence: TGTGCCATCAGTGAAGAGACACCGATCGAGCAGTACTTC. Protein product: CAISEETPIEQYF.